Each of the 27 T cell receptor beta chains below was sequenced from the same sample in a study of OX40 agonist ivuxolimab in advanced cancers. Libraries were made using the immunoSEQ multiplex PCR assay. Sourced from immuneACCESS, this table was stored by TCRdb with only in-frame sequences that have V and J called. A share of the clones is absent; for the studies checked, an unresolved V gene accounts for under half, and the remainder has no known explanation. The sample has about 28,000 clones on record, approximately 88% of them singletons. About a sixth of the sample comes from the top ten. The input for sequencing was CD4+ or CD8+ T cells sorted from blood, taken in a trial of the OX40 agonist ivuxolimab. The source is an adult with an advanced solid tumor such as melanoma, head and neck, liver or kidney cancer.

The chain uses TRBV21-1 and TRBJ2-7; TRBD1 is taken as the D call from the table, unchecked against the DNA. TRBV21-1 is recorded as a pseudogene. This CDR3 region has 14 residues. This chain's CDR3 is CASSKEAGSYEQYF. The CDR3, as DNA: TGTGCCAGCAGCAAAGAGGCAGGCTCCTACGAGCAGTACTTC.

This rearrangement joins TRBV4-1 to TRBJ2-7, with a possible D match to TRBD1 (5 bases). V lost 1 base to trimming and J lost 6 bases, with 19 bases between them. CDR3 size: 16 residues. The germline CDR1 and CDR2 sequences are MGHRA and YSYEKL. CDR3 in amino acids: CASSQGVTGEWGEQYF. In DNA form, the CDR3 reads TGCGCCAGCAGCCAAGGGGTTACAGGAGAATGGGGCGAGCAGTACTTC.

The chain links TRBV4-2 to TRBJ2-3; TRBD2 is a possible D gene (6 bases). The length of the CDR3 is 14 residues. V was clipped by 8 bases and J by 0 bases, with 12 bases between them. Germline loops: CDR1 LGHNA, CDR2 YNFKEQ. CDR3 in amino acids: CASGGGGSTDTQYF. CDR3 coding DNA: TGTGCCAGCGGCGGTGGGGGGAGCACAGATACGCAGTATTTT.

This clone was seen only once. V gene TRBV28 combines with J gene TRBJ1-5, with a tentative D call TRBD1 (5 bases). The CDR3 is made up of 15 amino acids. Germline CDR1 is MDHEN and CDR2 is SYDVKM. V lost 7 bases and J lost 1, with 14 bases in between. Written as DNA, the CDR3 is TGTGCCAGCAACCTGGTGGAGGGGAGCAATCAGCCCCAGCATTTT. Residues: CASNLVEGSNQPQHF.

As DNA, the CDR3 is TGTGCCAGCAGCGTAGCGGACCTCGAGGGGAATGAGCAGTTCTTC. Residues: CASSVADLEGNEQFF. This sequence joins TRBV9 and TRBJ2-1; D is possibly TRBD1 or TRBD2 (5 bases each). Germline V gene lookup returns CDR1 SGDLS and CDR2 YYNGEE. V dropped 0 bases and J dropped 7 bases, with 14 bases sitting between them. The CDR3 loop spans 15 amino acids.

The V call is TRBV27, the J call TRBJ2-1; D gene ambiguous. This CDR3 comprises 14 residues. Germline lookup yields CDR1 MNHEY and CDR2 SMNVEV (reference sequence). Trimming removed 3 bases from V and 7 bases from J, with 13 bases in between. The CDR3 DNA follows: TGTGCCAGCAGTTTGTATCCGCTTTCTAATGAGCAGTTCTTC. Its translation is CASSLYPLSNEQFF.

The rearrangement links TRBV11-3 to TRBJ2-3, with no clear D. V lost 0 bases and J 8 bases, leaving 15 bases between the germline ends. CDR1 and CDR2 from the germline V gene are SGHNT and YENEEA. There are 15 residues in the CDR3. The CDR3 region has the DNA TGTGCCAGCAGCTTAGACCGACCAACTTGGGGTACGCAGTATTTT. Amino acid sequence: CASSLDRPTWGTQYF.

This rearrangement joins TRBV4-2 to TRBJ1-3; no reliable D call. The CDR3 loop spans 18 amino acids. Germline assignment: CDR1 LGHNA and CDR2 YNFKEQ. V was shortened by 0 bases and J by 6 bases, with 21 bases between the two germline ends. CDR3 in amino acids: CASSQDSGPEDHENTIYF. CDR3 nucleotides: TGTGCCAGCAGCCAAGATTCCGGGCCTGAGGATCATGAAAACACCATATATTTT.

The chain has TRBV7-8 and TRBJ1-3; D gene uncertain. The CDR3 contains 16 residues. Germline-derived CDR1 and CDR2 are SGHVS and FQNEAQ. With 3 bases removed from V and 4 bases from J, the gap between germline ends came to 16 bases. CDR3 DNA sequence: TGTGCCAGCAGCTTGCCGAGGCATCCGTCCGGAAACACCATATATTTT. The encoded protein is CASSLPRHPSGNTIYF. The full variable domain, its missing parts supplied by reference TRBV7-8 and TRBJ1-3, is GAGVSQSPRYKVAKRGQDVALRCDPISGHVSLFWYQQALGQGPEFLTYFQNEAQLDKSGLPSDRFFAERPEGSVSTLKIQRTQQEDSAVYLCASSLPRHPSGNTIYFGEGSWLTVV.

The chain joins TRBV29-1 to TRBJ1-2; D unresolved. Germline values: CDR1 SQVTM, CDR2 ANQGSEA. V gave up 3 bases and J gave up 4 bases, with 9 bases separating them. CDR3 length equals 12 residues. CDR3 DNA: TGCAGCGTTGATGATTCGGGCTATGGCTACACCTTC. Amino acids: CSVDDSGYGYTF.

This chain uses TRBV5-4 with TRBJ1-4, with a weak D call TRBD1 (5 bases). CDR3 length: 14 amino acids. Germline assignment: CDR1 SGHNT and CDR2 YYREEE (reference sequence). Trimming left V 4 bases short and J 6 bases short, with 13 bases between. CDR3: CASSRARGDEKLFF. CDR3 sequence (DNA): TGTGCCAGCAGCCGCGCCCGGGGGGATGAAAAACTGTTTTTT.

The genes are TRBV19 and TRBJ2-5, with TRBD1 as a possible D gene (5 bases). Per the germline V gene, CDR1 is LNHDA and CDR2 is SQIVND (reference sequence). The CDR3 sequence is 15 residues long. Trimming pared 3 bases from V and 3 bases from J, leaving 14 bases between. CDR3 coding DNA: TGTGCCAGTAGTATGCACAGGAGCATAGAAGAGACCCAGTACTTC. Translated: CASSMHRSIEETQYF.

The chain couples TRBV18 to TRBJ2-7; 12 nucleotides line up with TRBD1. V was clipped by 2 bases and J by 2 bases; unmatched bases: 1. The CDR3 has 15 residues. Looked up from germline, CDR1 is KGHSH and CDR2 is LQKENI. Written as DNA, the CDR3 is TGTGCCAGCTCACCAAGGGACAGGGGGCCCTACGAGCAGTACTTC. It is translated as CASSPRDRGPYEQYF.

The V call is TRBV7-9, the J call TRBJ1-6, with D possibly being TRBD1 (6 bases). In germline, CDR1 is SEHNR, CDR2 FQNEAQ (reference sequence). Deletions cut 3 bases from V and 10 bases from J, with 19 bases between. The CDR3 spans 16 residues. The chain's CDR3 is CASSFETGPFGSPLHF. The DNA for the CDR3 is TGTGCCAGCAGCTTTGAGACAGGACCTTTTGGATCACCCCTCCACTTT.

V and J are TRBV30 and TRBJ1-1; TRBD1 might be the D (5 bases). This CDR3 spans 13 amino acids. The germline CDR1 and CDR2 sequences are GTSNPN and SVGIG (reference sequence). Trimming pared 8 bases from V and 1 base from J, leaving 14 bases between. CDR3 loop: CARRDGPNTEAFF. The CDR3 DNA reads TGTGCCCGACGGGACGGACCGAACACTGAAGCTTTCTTT.

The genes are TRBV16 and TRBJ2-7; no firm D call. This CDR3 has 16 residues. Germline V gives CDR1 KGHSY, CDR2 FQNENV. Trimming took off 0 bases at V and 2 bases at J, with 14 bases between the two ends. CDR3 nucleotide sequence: TGTGCCAGCAGCCAATCCGACAAGCCCCTACCCTACGAGCAGTACTTC. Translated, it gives CASSQSDKPLPYEQYF.

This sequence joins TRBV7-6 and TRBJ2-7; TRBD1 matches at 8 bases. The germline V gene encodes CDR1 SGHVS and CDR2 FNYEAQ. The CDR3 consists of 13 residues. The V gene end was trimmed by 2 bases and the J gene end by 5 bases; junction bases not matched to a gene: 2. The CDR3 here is CASSLQGADEQYF. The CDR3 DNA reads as TGTGCCAGCAGCTTACAGGGGGCGGACGAGCAGTACTTC. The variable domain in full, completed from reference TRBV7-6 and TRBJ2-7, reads GAGVSQSPRYKVTKRGQDVALRCDPISGHVSLYWYRQALGQGPEFLTYFNYEAQQDKSGLPNDRFSAERPEGSISTLTIQRTEQRDSAMYRCASSLQGADEQYFGPGTRLTVT.

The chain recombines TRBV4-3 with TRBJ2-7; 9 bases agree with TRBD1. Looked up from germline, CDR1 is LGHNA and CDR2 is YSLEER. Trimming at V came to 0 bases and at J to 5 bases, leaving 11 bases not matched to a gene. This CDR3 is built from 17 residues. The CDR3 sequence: CASSQDSGQGIGDEQYF. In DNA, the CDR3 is TGCGCCAGCAGCCAAGATTCGGGACAGGGAATAGGGGACGAGCAGTACTTC.

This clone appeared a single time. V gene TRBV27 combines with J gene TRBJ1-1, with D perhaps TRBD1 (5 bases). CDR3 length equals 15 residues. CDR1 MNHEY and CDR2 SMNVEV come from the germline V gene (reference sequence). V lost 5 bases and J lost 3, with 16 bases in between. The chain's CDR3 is CASSPNGGYDTEAFF. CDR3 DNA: TGTGCCAGCAGTCCCAATGGGGGGTACGACACTGAAGCTTTCTTT.

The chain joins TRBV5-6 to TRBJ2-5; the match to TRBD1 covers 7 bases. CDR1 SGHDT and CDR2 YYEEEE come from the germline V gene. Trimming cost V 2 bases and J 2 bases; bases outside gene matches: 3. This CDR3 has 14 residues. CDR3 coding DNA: TGTGCCAGCAGCTTCCCCAGGGGGCAAGAGACCCAGTACTTC. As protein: CASSFPRGQETQYF.

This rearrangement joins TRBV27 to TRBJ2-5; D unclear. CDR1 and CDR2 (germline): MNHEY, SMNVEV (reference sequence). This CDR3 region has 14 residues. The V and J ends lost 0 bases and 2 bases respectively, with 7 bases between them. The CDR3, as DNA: TGTGCCAGCAGTTTATCGTCCAGACAAGAGACCCAGTACTTC. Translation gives CASSLSSRQETQYF.

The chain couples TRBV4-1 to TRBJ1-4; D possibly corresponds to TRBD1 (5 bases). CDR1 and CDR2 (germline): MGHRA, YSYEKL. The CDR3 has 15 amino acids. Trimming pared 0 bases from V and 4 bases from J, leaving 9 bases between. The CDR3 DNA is TGCGCCAGCAGCCAAGACGAGGGGAGTAATGAAAAACTGTTTTTT. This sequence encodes CASSQDEGSNEKLFF.

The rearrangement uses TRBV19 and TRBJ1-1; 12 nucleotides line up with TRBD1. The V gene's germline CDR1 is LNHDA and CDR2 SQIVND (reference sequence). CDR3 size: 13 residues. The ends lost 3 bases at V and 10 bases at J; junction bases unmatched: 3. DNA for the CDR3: TGTGCCAGTAGTATCGGGACAGGGGGCTCAGCTTTCTTT. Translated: CASSIGTGGSAFF.

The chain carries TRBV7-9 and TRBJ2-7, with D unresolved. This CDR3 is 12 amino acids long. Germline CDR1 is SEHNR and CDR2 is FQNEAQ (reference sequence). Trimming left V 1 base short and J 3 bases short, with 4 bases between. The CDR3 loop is CASSLESYEQYF. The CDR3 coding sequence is TGTGCCAGCAGCTTAGAGAGCTACGAGCAGTACTTC.

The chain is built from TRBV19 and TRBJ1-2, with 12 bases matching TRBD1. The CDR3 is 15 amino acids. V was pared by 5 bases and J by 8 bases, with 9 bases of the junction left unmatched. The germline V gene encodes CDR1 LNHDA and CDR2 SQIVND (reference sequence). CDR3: CASSPEGQGARGYTF. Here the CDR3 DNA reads TGTGCCAGTAGTCCGGAGGGACAGGGGGCGCGGGGCTACACCTTC.

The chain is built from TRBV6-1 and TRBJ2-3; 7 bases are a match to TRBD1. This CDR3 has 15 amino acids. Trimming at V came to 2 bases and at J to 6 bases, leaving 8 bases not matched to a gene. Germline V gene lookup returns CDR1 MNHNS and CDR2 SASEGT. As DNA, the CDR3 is TGTGCCAGCAGTGAAAGGGAGACAGGGTCGGATACGCAGTATTTT. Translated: CASSERETGSDTQYF.

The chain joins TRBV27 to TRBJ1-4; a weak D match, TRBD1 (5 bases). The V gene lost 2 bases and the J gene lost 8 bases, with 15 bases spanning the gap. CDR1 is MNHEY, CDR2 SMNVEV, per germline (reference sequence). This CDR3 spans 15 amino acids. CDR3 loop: CASSLVGRREEKLFF. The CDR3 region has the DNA TGTGCCAGCAGTTTAGTGGGACGGAGGGAGGAAAAACTGTTTTTT.